This note documents a single T cell receptor beta chain sequence. The data belong to a study of blood T cell repertoires in COVID-19. Some clones are missing from TCRdb's copy, which holds only in-frame ones; the method was immunoSEQ multiplex PCR. The sample holds approximately 170,000 clones, about 86% seen once. The sequencing sample was made of peripheral blood. This TCR came from a woman of 80 years or more in a cohort sampled during active or convalescent COVID-19.

The CDR3 protein is CAIGDSRGGVTDTQYF. In DNA, the CDR3 is TGTGCCATCGGGGACTCCCGCGGGGGGGTGACAGATACGCAGTATTTT. V and J are TRBV10-3 and TRBJ2-3, with TRBD2 matching 9 bases. J gave up 3 bases and V 8 bases, and 12 bases lay outside the gene matches. This CDR3 is built from 16 residues. The germline gives CDR1 ENHRY, CDR2 SYGVKD.